The 17 T cell receptor beta chains presented below share a single source sample, sequenced in a study of T cell changes during pregnancy in multiple sclerosis. TCRdb's copy holds only in-frame clones and misses some; the assay was immunoSEQ multiplex PCR. The table records 36,000 or so clones, roughly 92% of them present only once. The sequenced material came from PBMCs (not recorded whether the cells were cultured). The receptors derive from a female donor with multiple sclerosis, enrolled in a pregnancy study.

The V call is TRBV7-2, the J call TRBJ1-2; 8 positions agree with TRBD1. The CDR3 length is 14 residues. J lost 6 bases, V lost 4 bases, and 7 bases had no gene match. Germline V gives CDR1 SGHTA, CDR2 FQGNSA. For the CDR3, the DNA is TGTGCCAGCAGCTCTCGGACAGGGTACGATGGCTACACCTTC. Its protein product is CASSSRTGYDGYTF.

DNA of the CDR3: TGTGCCAGCAGATCAGGGGGTACCTACGAGCAGTACTTC. Translation: CASRSGGTYEQYF. The V call is TRBV28, the J call TRBJ2-7, with 7 bases matching TRBD1. Germline CDR1 is MDHEN and CDR2 is SYDVKM. The CDR3 runs to 13 residues. Trimming at V came to 6 bases and at J to 2 bases, leaving 4 bases not matched to a gene.

The rearrangement uses TRBV19 and TRBJ2-2; weak D call: TRBD2 (7 bases). Germline V gene data show CDR1 as LNHDA and CDR2 as SQIVND (reference sequence). V was cut by 5 bases and J by 5 bases, with 15 bases left in between. This CDR3 is built from 15 residues. The CDR3 coding sequence is TGTGCCAGTAGTCCCGTTGGGGGGGCAACCGGGGAGCTGTTTTTT. This translates into CASSPVGGATGELFF.

The sample holds one count of this clone. The chain is built from TRBV10-1 and TRBJ2-2; 12 bases are a match to TRBD1. CDR1 is WNHNN and CDR2 is SYGVQD in the germline V gene (reference sequence). The CDR3 consists of 15 residues. V gave up 5 bases and J gave up 7 bases; unmatched junction bases: 5. Here the CDR3 DNA reads TGCGCCAGCAGTAGGGACAGGGGGCGCGTCGGGGAGCTGTTTTTT. Residues: CASSRDRGRVGELFF.

V and J are TRBV7-9 and TRBJ1-4; TRBD1 is a possible D gene (6 bases). From germline, CDR1 is SEHNR and CDR2 FQNEAQ (reference sequence). V lost 1 base, J lost 8 bases, and 11 bases lay in between. The CDR3 is 14 amino acids. The CDR3 here is CASSLEAGAEKLFF. The CDR3 DNA reads as TGTGCCAGCAGCTTAGAGGCAGGGGCCGAAAAACTGTTTTTT. Filled out from reference TRBV7-9 and TRBJ1-4, the complete variable domain reads DTGVSQNPRHKITKRGQNVTFRCDPISEHNRLYWYRQTLGQGPEFLTYFQNEAQLEKSRLLSDRFSAERPKGSFSTLEIQRTEQGDSAMYLCASSLEAGAEKLFFGSGTQLSVL.

J is TRBJ2-3 and V is TRBV19; D remains unclear. The CDR3 extends over 14 amino acids. Trimming cost V 1 base and J 2 bases, with 7 bases left between them. Germline V gives CDR1 LNHDA, CDR2 SQIVND (reference sequence). CDR3 sequence (DNA): TGTGCCAGTAGTATAGCGTCGGACACAGATACGCAGTATTTT. This gives the protein CASSIASDTDTQYF.

The gene calls are TRBV5-8 and TRBJ1-5, with D perhaps TRBD1 (5 bases). This CDR3 contains 16 residues. Between the trimmed V and J ends, which lost 0 bases and 4 bases, there was a span of 14 bases. From germline, CDR1 is SGHTS and CDR2 YDEGEE. The CDR3: CASSLGDGGPNQPQHF. The CDR3, as DNA: TGTGCCAGCAGCTTGGGGGACGGAGGACCAAATCAGCCCCAGCATTTT. The whole variable domain, filled in from reference TRBV5-8 and TRBJ1-5, reads EAGVTQSPTHLIKTRGQQATLRCSPISGHTSVYWYQQALGLGLQFLLWYDEGEERNRGNFPPRFSGRQFPNYSSELNVNALELEDSALYLCASSLGDGGPNQPQHFGDGTRLSIL.

J is TRBJ1-2 and V is TRBV6-4, with D uncertain. Per germline, CDR1 MRHNA and CDR2 SNTAGT. Trimming took 2 bases from V and 2 from J, leaving 6 bases between them. The CDR3 loop spans 13 amino acids. CDR3 in DNA: TGTGCCAGCAGTGACAAGGAGAACTATGGCTACACCTTC. The encoded protein is CASSDKENYGYTF.

This rearrangement joins TRBV7-3 to TRBJ2-5; TRBD2 matches 12 bases. CDR3 length equals 15 residues. The germline gives CDR1 SGHTA, CDR2 FQGTGA. V gave up 5 bases and J gave up 4 bases; unmatched junction bases: 5. The CDR3, as DNA: TGTGCCAGCAGCGCGACTAGCGGGAGAGGAGAGACCCAGTACTTC. This gives the protein CASSATSGRGETQYF.

The chain recombines TRBV9 with TRBJ1-2; possibly TRBD1 for D (6 bases). The ends were cut back, 0 bases at V and 4 bases at J, with 10 bases in the middle. The CDR3 totals 14 residues. The germline CDR1 and CDR2 sequences are SGDLS and YYNGEE. The CDR3 is CASSVARQVYGYTF. The CDR3 DNA reads TGTGCCAGCAGCGTAGCCCGACAGGTCTATGGCTACACCTTC.

V usage is TRBV5-6 and J usage is TRBJ1-2; D possibly corresponds to TRBD1 (5 bases). The CDR3 is 14 residues long. CDR1 is SGHDT and CDR2 is YYEEEE in the germline V gene. V was cut by 6 bases and J by 2 bases, with 14 bases left in between. The chain's CDR3 is CASNKGTDNYGYTF. CDR3 DNA: TGTGCCAGCAACAAGGGGACCGACAACTATGGCTACACCTTC.

The chain carries TRBV5-1 and TRBJ2-7, with D possibly being TRBD2 (6 bases). The CDR3 is 15 amino acids. V lost 0 bases and J lost 2, with 12 bases in between. Germline-derived CDR1 and CDR2 are SGHRS and YFSETQ. The CDR3 region is CASSLVPGEPYEQYF. In nucleotides, the CDR3 is TGCGCCAGCAGCTTGGTTCCGGGGGAACCCTACGAGCAGTACTTC. Full variable domain (outside the CDR3, taken from reference TRBV5-1 and TRBJ2-7): KAGVTQTPRYLIKTRGQQVTLSCSPISGHRSVSWYQQTPGQGLQFLFEYFSETQRNKGNFPGRFSGRQFSNSRSEMNVSTLELGDSALYLCASSLVPGEPYEQYFGPGTRLTVT.

The rearrangement uses TRBV2 and TRBJ2-7, with D maybe TRBD1 (6 bases). Trimming cost V 5 bases and J 3 bases, with 11 bases left between them. Germline V gene lookup returns CDR1 SNHLY and CDR2 FYNNEI. This CDR3 has 13 amino acids. The CDR3 sequence is CASSPDRYYEQYF. The CDR3 DNA follows: TGTGCCAGCAGTCCTGACAGGTACTACGAGCAGTACTTC. The complete variable domain, with remaining parts taken from reference TRBV2 and TRBJ2-7, reads EPEVTQTPSHQVTQMGQEVILRCVPISNHLYFYWYRQILGQKVEFLVSFYNNEISEKSEIFDDQFSVERPDGSNFTLKIRSTKLEDSAMYFCASSPDRYYEQYFGPGTRLTVT.

The rearrangement joins TRBV30 to TRBJ1-1; tentative D call: TRBD1 (6 bases). The V gene lost 5 bases and the J gene lost 0 bases, with 7 bases spanning the gap. The CDR3 totals 12 residues. The germline gives CDR1 GTSNPN, CDR2 SVGIG (reference sequence). CDR3 residues: CAWDRMNTEAFF. For the CDR3, the DNA is TGTGCCTGGGACAGGATGAACACTGAAGCTTTCTTT.

J is TRBJ2-2 and V is TRBV11-2; tentatively, D is TRBD2 (5 bases). Germline values: CDR1 SGHAT, CDR2 FQNNGV. This CDR3 is built from 15 residues. V was cut by 1 base and J by 7 bases, with 13 bases left in between. The CDR3 DNA is TGTGCCAGCAGCTTAGCGGGATACGGTTTCGGGGAGCTGTTTTTT. Its protein product is CASSLAGYGFGELFF.

The chain is built from TRBV28 and TRBJ1-5; possible D gene TRBD1, 6 bases. Germline values: CDR1 MDHEN, CDR2 SYDVKM. The CDR3 is 14 amino acids. V gave up 4 bases and J gave up 6 bases, with 13 bases separating them. The CDR3 loop is CASSSTGMIQPQHF. CDR3 DNA: TGTGCCAGCAGTTCCACAGGGATGATTCAGCCCCAGCATTTT.

V is TRBV15 and J is TRBJ2-5; D remains unclear. V gave up 0 bases and J gave up 5 bases, with 13 bases separating them. The V gene's germline CDR1 is LNHNV and CDR2 YYDKDF (reference sequence). The CDR3 is made up of 15 amino acids. The CDR3 reads CATSRDRSQAETQYF. The CDR3 coding sequence is TGTGCCACCAGCAGAGATAGGTCGCAGGCGGAGACCCAGTACTTC.